The 25 T cell receptor beta chains given below trace back to one sample, sequenced in a study of metastatic and nonmetastatic thyroid tumors. TCRdb re-called the PCR reads with MiXCR. The sample records about 16,000 clones, approximately 23% being singletons. No treatment of any kind had been given to any patient before thyroid surgery. The sample was adjacent normal tissue. The receptors were gathered from a female donor with papillary thyroid cancer or a benign thyroid nodule (not recorded which). Some clones in this sample may be carry-over from other donors' samples.

As to this clone: The junction shows a germline mismatch at one end, possibly a read error. The rearrangement uses TRBV5-1 and TRBJ2-1; 10 nucleotides align to TRBD2. The germline CDR1 and CDR2 sequences are SGHRS and YFSETQ. The CDR3 is made up of 15 amino acids. CDR3 sequence (DNA): TGCACCAGCAGCTTGCCACTAGCGGGAACCAATGACCAGTTCTTC. This encodes CTSSLPLAGTNDQFF. Supplemented by reference TRBV5-1 and TRBJ2-1, the full variable domain reads KAGVTQTPRYLIKTRGQQVTLSCSPISGHRSVSWYQQTPGQGLQFLFEYFSETQRNKGNFPGRFSGRQFSNSRSEMNVSTLELGDSALYLCTSSLPLAGTNDQFFGPGTRLTVL.

Sample share makes this clone medium-sized. The rearrangement links TRBV7-9 to TRBJ1-6; D is unclear. V was clipped by 3 bases and J by 7 bases, with 4 bases between them. Germline CDR1 SEHNR, CDR2 FQNEAQ (reference sequence). This CDR3 comprises 12 residues. CDR3: CASSFRNSPLHF. The CDR3 coding sequence is TGTGCCAGCAGCTTTCGCAATTCACCCCTCCACTTT.

This clone has at least ten counts. The chain employs TRBV5-1 and TRBJ2-7, with no clear D. V was shortened by 4 bases and J by 3 bases, with 8 bases between the two germline ends. There are 12 residues in the CDR3. Germline values: CDR1 SGHRS, CDR2 YFSETQ. The CDR3 here is CASSPDFYEQYF. The CDR3, as DNA: TGCGCCAGCAGCCCTGATTTCTACGAGCAGTACTTC.

The table lists this clone with many counts. The chain links TRBV5-1 to TRBJ2-1; D call uncertain. CDR1 is SGHRS and CDR2 is YFSETQ in the germline V gene. The CDR3 is 15 amino acids. The germline V and J ends were trimmed by 0 bases and 1 base, with 8 bases remaining between them. This chain's CDR3 is CASSLAPGSYNEQFF. The CDR3 region has the DNA TGCGCCAGCAGCTTGGCGCCGGGTTCCTACAATGAGCAGTTCTTC. The complete variable domain, with remaining parts taken from reference TRBV5-1 and TRBJ2-1, reads KAGVTQTPRYLIKTRGQQVTLSCSPISGHRSVSWYQQTPGQGLQFLFEYFSETQRNKGNFPGRFSGRQFSNSRSEMNVSTLELGDSALYLCASSLAPGSYNEQFFGPGTRLTVL.

This clone was observed at least ten times. This specimen includes other DNA sequences encoding the same CDR3. The V and J genes are TRBV9 and TRBJ1-1; 8 positions match TRBD1. J lost 2 bases, V lost 6 bases, and 6 bases had no gene match. This CDR3 is 14 amino acids long. CDR1 and CDR2 from the germline V gene are SGDLS and YYNGEE. The CDR3 nucleotides read TGTGCCAGCAACGCAGGGGGCGGTAACACTGAAGCTTTCTTT. Translation: CASNAGGGNTEAFF.

The chain recombines TRBV5-1 with TRBJ2-1; D gene uncertain. V lost 6 bases and J lost 5, with 24 bases in between. This CDR3 comprises 17 residues. CDR1 and CDR2 from the germline V gene are SGHRS and YFSETQ. CDR3 DNA sequence: TGCGCCAGCATCTACGTTAGAAGCTGGAGTTACAACAATGAGCAGTTCTTC. Protein: CASIYVRSWSYNNEQFF.

The table lists this clone with many counts. The junction departs from germline at one end; a sequencing error may be responsible. The chain is built from TRBV27 and TRBJ2-7; D perhaps matches TRBD2 (6 bases). Germline CDR1 is MNHEY and CDR2 is SMNVEV (reference sequence). This CDR3 comprises 14 residues. CDR3 in DNA: TGTGCCGGCAGTCCACTAGCAATCTCCTACGAGCAGTACTTC. It encodes CAGSPLAISYEQYF.

This clone appeared many times. This chain joins TRBV6-4 and TRBJ2-3; D is perhaps TRBD1 (5 bases). This CDR3 has 13 residues. Per the germline V gene, CDR1 is MRHNA and CDR2 is SNTAGT. V lost 9 bases and J 1 base, leaving 11 bases between the germline ends. CDR3 sequence (DNA): TGTGCCAGGGACAATCAGGGCACAGATACGCAGTATTTT. It is translated as CARDNQGTDTQYF.

In its sample, this clone was seen many times. This chain links TRBV4-2 with TRBJ1-6; D is uncertain. Trimming took off 0 bases at V and 0 bases at J, with 9 bases between the two ends. The germline CDR1 and CDR2 sequences are LGHNA and YNFKEQ. The CDR3 runs to 17 residues. The CDR3 DNA reads as TGTGCCAGCAGCCAAGATTACAGAAGCTCCTATAATTCACCCCTCCACTTT. Its translation: CASSQDYRSSYNSPLHF.

The chain uses TRBV20-1 and TRBJ1-5; weak D call: TRBD1 (6 bases). The germline V and J ends were trimmed by 1 base and 6 bases, with 10 bases remaining between them. The CDR3 has 13 amino acids. CDR1 is DFQATT and CDR2 is SNEGSKA in the germline V gene (reference sequence). CDR3 nucleotides: TGCAGTGCTAGAGGGGGGCTTGGTCAGCCCCAGCATTTT. Residues: CSARGGLGQPQHF.

This clone showed up many times. V gene TRBV4-1 combines with J gene TRBJ2-7, with D perhaps TRBD1 or TRBD2 (5 bases each). The CDR3 runs 14 residues. Germline lookup yields CDR1 MGHRA and CDR2 YSYEKL. The ends were cut back, 0 bases at V and 3 bases at J, with 9 bases in the middle. In DNA form, the CDR3 reads TGCGCCAGCAGCCAAGATGTGGGGGACTACGAGCAGTACTTC. Its translation: CASSQDVGDYEQYF.

This clone was observed at least ten times. This chain joins TRBV7-3 and TRBJ2-2; no reliable D call. The CDR3 has 15 residues. Between the trimmed V and J ends, which lost 5 bases and 3 bases, there was a span of 13 bases. Germline CDR1 reads SGHTA; CDR2 reads FQGTGA. The CDR3 DNA follows: TGTGCCAGCAGCCCCCAATTGGGTGACACCGGGGAGCTGTTTTTT. Encoded protein: CASSPQLGDTGELFF.

This clone was detected only once. The chain carries TRBV2 and TRBJ1-6; the match to TRBD1 covers 7 bases. Trimming cost V 6 bases and J 1 base; bases outside gene matches: 12. Per the germline V gene, CDR1 is SNHLY and CDR2 is FYNNEI. The CDR3 has 18 amino acids. CDR3 DNA: TGTGCCAGCAGATATCGACAGGGCTTGACGTCCTATAATTCACCCCTCCACTTT. This gives the protein CASRYRQGLTSYNSPLHF.

This clone was found a few times. This chain connects TRBV6-1 to TRBJ1-1; D not certain. Trimming cost V 6 bases and J 1 base, with 9 bases left between them. The CDR3 covers 13 residues. Per germline, CDR1 MNHNS and CDR2 SASEGT. CDR3 protein: CASSPEENTEAFF. The CDR3, as DNA: TGTGCCAGCAGCCCCGAAGAGAACACTGAAGCTTTCTTT.

Worth noting for this clone: This clone may be a read error of a much larger clone one base away. V gene TRBV29-1 combines with J gene TRBJ2-5, with 8 bases matching TRBD2. Germline lookup yields CDR1 SQVTM and CDR2 ANQGSEA. V lost 4 bases, J lost 8 bases, and 12 bases stayed unmatched. The CDR3 is made up of 14 amino acids. The CDR3, as DNA: TGCAGCGTTGTCGGCGGGAGGCCCGGGGATACCCAGTACTTC. Its protein product is CSVVGGRPGDTQYF.

This clone was found many times. V and J are TRBV20-1 and TRBJ2-3; maybe TRBD2 (6 bases). The germline V and J ends were trimmed by 4 bases and 4 bases, with 21 bases remaining between them. From germline, CDR1 is DFQATT and CDR2 SNEGSKA (reference sequence). CDR3 length: 16 residues. The CDR3 here is CSAKLTRLGRPDTQYF. DNA of the CDR3: TGCAGTGCTAAGTTGACGAGACTAGGAAGGCCAGATACGCAGTATTTT.

V is TRBV5-1 and J is TRBJ2-1; D may be TRBD2 (5 bases). This CDR3 has 15 amino acids. Per germline, CDR1 SGHRS and CDR2 YFSETQ. Between the trimmed V and J ends, which lost 4 bases and 5 bases, there was a span of 16 bases. CDR3 nucleotide sequence: TGCGCCAGCAGCCTCACTAGAATGTTGGACAATGAGCAGTTCTTC. This sequence encodes CASSLTRMLDNEQFF.

This clone has ten or more counts. This sequence joins TRBV5-6 and TRBJ1-2; D perhaps matches TRBD1 (6 bases). Germline V CDR1 and CDR2: SGHDT, YYEEEE. This CDR3 is 12 amino acids long. Trimming cost V 0 bases and J 7 bases, with 7 bases left between them. The CDR3 sequence: CASSLGGPGYTF. The CDR3 DNA is TGTGCCAGCAGCTTGGGGGGGCCTGGCTACACCTTC.

The chain joins TRBV7-3 to TRBJ1-2; D is uncertain. Germline V gene data show CDR1 as SGHTA and CDR2 as FQGTGA. The CDR3 covers 13 residues. Trimming removed 5 bases at V and 4 bases at J, with 11 bases between. The CDR3 DNA reads TGTGCCAGCAGCCTTGTCGGCGGCTATGGCTACACCTTC. This gives the protein CASSLVGGYGYTF.

This clone was counted ten times or more. One base away lies a much larger clone, so this may be a sequencing read error. V usage is TRBV7-9 and J usage is TRBJ2-1; maybe TRBD2 (6 bases). Trimming stripped 4 bases from V and 8 bases from J, with 15 bases between. CDR3 length: 14 amino acids. Germline V gene sequence: CDR1 SEHNR, CDR2 FQNEAQ (reference sequence). CDR3 in DNA: TGTGCCAGCAGCTCAGCCGGGAGTAGGGATGAGCAGTTCTTC. Translated, it gives CASSSAGSRDEQFF.

The chain links TRBV28 to TRBJ2-6; possibly TRBD2 for D (6 bases). Germline V CDR1 and CDR2: MDHEN, SYDVKM. Trimming stripped 4 bases from V and 3 bases from J, with 7 bases between. CDR3 size: 14 residues. The CDR3 protein is CASSYGGGANVLTF. CDR3 nucleotide sequence: TGTGCCAGCAGTTACGGGGGTGGGGCCAACGTCCTGACTTTC.

This clone was counted between two and nine times. The chain combines TRBV28 with TRBJ1-2; D call uncertain. The germline gives CDR1 MDHEN, CDR2 SYDVKM. This CDR3 is 14 amino acids long. V dropped 2 bases and J dropped 5 bases, with 12 bases sitting between them. CDR3 amino acids: CASSLGDSGYGYTF. In DNA form, the CDR3 reads TGTGCCAGCAGTTTAGGCGACTCAGGATATGGCTACACCTTC.

This clone occurred many times. Other DNA sequences in this specimen translate into the identical CDR3. The V call is TRBV18, the J call TRBJ2-7; tentative D call: TRBD1 (5 bases). The V gene lost 3 bases and the J gene lost 0 bases, with 9 bases spanning the gap. The CDR3 loop spans 14 amino acids. Germline V CDR1 and CDR2: KGHSH, LQKENI. The CDR3 DNA reads TGTGCCAGCTCACCGGGGCAGAGCTCCTACGAGCAGTACTTC. This codes for CASSPGQSSYEQYF.

Relative to its sample, this clone is medium-sized. This CDR3 reads CASSYSFSSQETQYF. The CDR3 nucleotides are TGTGCCAGCAGTTACTCGTTTAGCTCACAAGAGACCCAGTACTTC. This rearrangement joins TRBV6-5 to TRBJ2-5, with unresolved D. CDR1 MNHEY and CDR2 SVGAGI come from the germline V gene. The CDR3 covers 15 residues. V was trimmed by 0 bases and J by 2 bases, leaving 10 bases between them.

By sample share, this clone is medium-sized. The gene calls are TRBV28 and TRBJ1-1; the D gene is possibly TRBD1 (6 bases). Germline-derived CDR1 and CDR2 are MDHEN and SYDVKM. Trimming cost V 5 bases and J 6 bases, with 13 bases left between them. The CDR3 runs to 13 residues. CDR3 loop: CASSRGGFAEAFF. The CDR3 nucleotides read TGTGCCAGCAGTAGAGGGGGGTTCGCTGAAGCTTTCTTT.